The 16 T cell receptor beta chains given below trace back to one sample, sequenced in a study of T cell responses to AZD1222 COVID-19 vaccine. Data came from immunoSEQ multiplex PCR; TCRdb stores just in-frame clones and leaves some out. The repertoire holds tens of thousands of clones, with less than 90% as singletons. The specimen comprised peripheral blood, sampled 28 days after the second AZD1222 dose. The receptors here all came from an adult who received the AZD1222 COVID-19 vaccine.

The chain recombines TRBV28 with TRBJ2-7; TRBD2 is a possible D gene (6 bases). Trimming left V 10 bases short and J 7 bases short, with 17 bases between. The CDR3 consists of 12 residues. Germline loops: CDR1 MDHEN, CDR2 SYDVKM. CDR3 coding DNA: TGTGCCACCCTTTTTGGGGGGTTTGAGCAGTACTTC. Residues: CATLFGGFEQYF.

The chain has TRBV6-5 and TRBJ2-1; TRBD1 is a possible D gene (6 bases). The CDR3 sequence is 16 residues long. Trimming took off 0 bases at V and 5 bases at J, with 14 bases between the two ends. The V gene's germline CDR1 is MNHEY and CDR2 SVGAGI. For the CDR3, the DNA is TGTGCCAGCAGTTACTCGCCCCGGGACACACACAATGAGCAGTTCTTC. Residues: CASSYSPRDTHNEQFF.

The chain recombines TRBV2 with TRBJ1-5; 11 positions agree with TRBD1. Germline trimming cut 6 bases from V and 6 bases from J; bases unmatched to any gene: 10. Germline V gene lookup returns CDR1 SNHLY and CDR2 FYNNEI. This CDR3 spans 16 amino acids. The CDR3 spells CASRTGTGGWGQPQHF. The CDR3 DNA is TGTGCCAGCAGGACCGGGACAGGGGGTTGGGGTCAGCCCCAGCATTTT. The full variable domain, in which reference TRBV2 and TRBJ1-5 provide the parts outside the CDR3, is EPEVTQTPSHQVTQMGQEVILRCVPISNHLYFYWYRQILGQKVEFLVSFYNNEISEKSEIFDDQFSVERPDGSNFTLKIRSTKLEDSAMYFCASRTGTGGWGQPQHFGDGTRLSIL.

This chain connects TRBV6-5 to TRBJ1-1; D gene ambiguous. V was pared by 8 bases and J by 0 bases, with 7 bases between. Germline loops: CDR1 MNHEY, CDR2 SVGAGI. This CDR3 comprises 12 residues. DNA of the CDR3: TGTGCCAGCCGGGAATTGAACACTGAAGCTTTCTTT. Its translation: CASRELNTEAFF.

This clone appeared a single time. CDR3 sequence (DNA): TGTGCCAGCAGTTACTCGTATGGAAACTATGGCTACACCTTC. This gives the protein CASSYSYGNYGYTF. The rearrangement uses TRBV6-5 and TRBJ1-2; D not resolved. Germline V gene data show CDR1 as MNHEY and CDR2 as SVGAGI. The CDR3 spans 14 residues. Trimming pared 0 bases from V and 2 bases from J, leaving 7 bases between.

This clone showed up just once. This chain links TRBV5-4 with TRBJ2-3; possibly TRBD2 for D (6 bases). Between the trimmed V and J ends, which lost 1 base and 2 bases, there was a span of 17 bases. The CDR3 length is 17 residues. Germline V gene sequence: CDR1 SGHNT, CDR2 YYREEE (reference sequence). The DNA for the CDR3 is TGTGCCAGCAGCTTGCGAAGTCGCGGGGATTTCACAGATACGCAGTATTTT. It codes for CASSLRSRGDFTDTQYF. The variable domain in full, with the rest retrieved from reference TRBV5-4 and TRBJ2-3, is ETGVTQSPTHLIKTRGQQVTLRCSSQSGHNTVSWYQQALGQGPQFIFQYYREEENGRGNFPPRFSGLQFPNYSSELNVNALELDDSALYLCASSLRSRGDFTDTQYFGPGTRLTVL.

The chain employs TRBV6-1 and TRBJ1-5, with D perhaps matching TRBD1 (5 bases). Trimming removed 3 bases from V and 11 bases from J, with 20 bases in between. CDR1 MNHNS and CDR2 SASEGT come from the germline V gene. The CDR3 spans 15 residues. In DNA form, the CDR3 reads TGTGCCAGCAGTGAGCAGGTGACACGGGGGATGACCCAGCATTTT. This encodes CASSEQVTRGMTQHF.

The chain is built from TRBV4-2 and TRBJ2-5; TRBD2 aligns across 8 bases. V shed 4 bases and J 5 bases; nucleotides not matched to a gene: 9. The length of the CDR3 is 15 residues. Germline V gives CDR1 LGHNA, CDR2 YNFKEQ. In DNA form, the CDR3 reads TGTGCCAGCAGCCCACAGCGGGGGTCCGGGGAGACCCAGTACTTC. Encoded protein: CASSPQRGSGETQYF.

This sequence joins TRBV3-1 (or the pseudogene TRBV3-2) and TRBJ2-2; 7 positions match TRBD1. The trim removed 8 bases at V and 7 bases at J, leaving 10 bases unmatched. Germline V gene lookup returns CDR1 LGHDT and CDR2 YNNKEL (reference sequence). There are 14 residues in the CDR3. This CDR3 is CASAPGTAIGELFF. In DNA, the CDR3 is TGTGCCAGCGCGCCCGGGACAGCCATCGGGGAGCTGTTTTTT.

The rearrangement links TRBV30 to TRBJ1-4, with TRBD1 as a possible D gene (5 bases). This CDR3 region has 15 residues. V lost 0 bases, J lost 2 bases, and 10 bases lay in between. The V gene's germline CDR1 is GTSNPN and CDR2 SVGIG (reference sequence). The CDR3 loop is CAWSVPAGTNEKLFF. The CDR3 DNA reads TGTGCCTGGAGTGTCCCGGCAGGGACTAATGAAAAACTGTTTTTT.

CDR3 coding DNA: TGTGCCAGTACTCTCAAGTATAGCAATCAGCCCCAGCATTTT. This sequence encodes CASTLKYSNQPQHF. J is TRBJ1-5 and V is TRBV19, with D unclear. The CDR3 is 14 residues long. Germline V gives CDR1 LNHDA, CDR2 SQIVND (reference sequence). V lost 7 bases and J 0 bases, leaving 10 bases between the germline ends.

This chain joins TRBV5-6 and TRBJ1-1; D not certain. The germline V gene encodes CDR1 SGHDT and CDR2 YYEEEE. Trimming stripped 6 bases from V and 1 base from J, with 13 bases between. The CDR3 is 14 amino acids. CDR3 sequence: CASTNQPGNTEAFF. CDR3 in DNA: TGTGCCAGCACCAACCAGCCTGGGAACACTGAAGCTTTCTTT.

This chain joins TRBV6-5 and TRBJ1-1; D gene uncertain. Germline CDR1 reads MNHEY; CDR2 reads SVGAGI. The CDR3 is 12 residues long. Trimming stripped 0 bases from V and 6 bases from J, with 5 bases between. The CDR3 spells CASSYSGSEAFF. As DNA, the CDR3 is TGTGCCAGCAGTTACTCAGGGTCTGAAGCTTTCTTT.

This chain uses TRBV7-9 with TRBJ1-1; D unresolved. Germline V CDR1 and CDR2: SEHNR, FQNEAQ (reference sequence). The CDR3 runs 12 residues. Trimming cost V 7 bases and J 0 bases, with 6 bases left between them. The CDR3 DNA sequence: TGTGCCAGCAATGAAATGAACACTGAAGCTTTCTTT. Amino acid sequence: CASNEMNTEAFF.

On this clone: Distinct nucleotide sequences in the sample also encode this CDR3. The genes are TRBV5-1 and TRBJ1-2, with TRBD1 as a possible D gene (5 bases). V shed 7 bases and J shed 0 bases, with 7 bases lying between them. Germline assignment: CDR1 SGHRS and CDR2 YFSETQ. CDR3 length: 12 residues. The DNA for the CDR3 is TGCGCCAGCTCGGACACTAACTATGGCTACACCTTC. Protein: CASSDTNYGYTF.

This clone occurred once. CDR3 in amino acids: CASSEAFNHGYTF. The DNA for the CDR3 is TGTGCCAGCAGTGAAGCTTTCAACCACGGCTACACCTTC. The J gene is TRBJ1-2, the V gene TRBV2; D unresolved. Trimming removed 0 bases at V and 8 bases at J, with 10 bases between. The V gene's germline CDR1 is SNHLY and CDR2 FYNNEI. This CDR3 comprises 13 residues.